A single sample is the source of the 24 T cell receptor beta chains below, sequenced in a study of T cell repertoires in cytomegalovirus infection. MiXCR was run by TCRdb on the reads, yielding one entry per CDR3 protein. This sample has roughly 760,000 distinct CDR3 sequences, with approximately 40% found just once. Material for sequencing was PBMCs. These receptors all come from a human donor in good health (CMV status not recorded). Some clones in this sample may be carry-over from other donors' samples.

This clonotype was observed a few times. Here the CDR3 DNA reads TGTGCCAGCAGGCCCGTAGCGGGAAGTGAGCAGTACTTC. Amino acids: CASRPVAGSEQYF. The genes are TRBV7-2 and TRBJ2-7; 8 nucleotides line up with TRBD2. CDR1 and CDR2 (germline): SGHTA, FQGNSA. Trimming removed 6 bases from V and 7 bases from J; junction bases left unmatched: 8. This CDR3 spans 13 amino acids.

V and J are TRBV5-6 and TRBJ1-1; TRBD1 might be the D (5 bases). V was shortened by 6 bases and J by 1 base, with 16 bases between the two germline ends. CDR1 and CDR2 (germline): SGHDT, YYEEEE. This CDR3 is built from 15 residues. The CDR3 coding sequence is TGTGCCAGCAACCATCTGCAGGGCGGGAACACTGAAGCTTTCTTT. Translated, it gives CASNHLQGGNTEAFF. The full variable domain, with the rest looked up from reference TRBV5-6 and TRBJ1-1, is DAGVTQSPTHLIKTRGQQVTLRCSPKSGHDTVSWYQQALGQGPQFIFQYYEEEERQRGNFPDRFSGHQFPNYSSELNVNALLLGDSALYLCASNHLQGGNTEAFFGQGTRLTVV.

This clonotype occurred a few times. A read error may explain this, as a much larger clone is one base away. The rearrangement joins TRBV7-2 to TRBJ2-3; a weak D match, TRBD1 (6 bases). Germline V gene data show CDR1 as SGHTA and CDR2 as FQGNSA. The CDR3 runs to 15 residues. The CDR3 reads CASSLNGGRTDTQSF. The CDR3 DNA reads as TGTGCCAGCAGCTTAAATGGGGGCAGGACAGATACGCAGTCTTTT.

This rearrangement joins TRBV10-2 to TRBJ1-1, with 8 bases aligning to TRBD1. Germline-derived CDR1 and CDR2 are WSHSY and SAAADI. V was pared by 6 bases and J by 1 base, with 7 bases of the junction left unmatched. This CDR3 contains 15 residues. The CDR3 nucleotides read TGCGCCAGCAGGGACGCCGGGACAGGGAACACTGAAGCTTTCTTT. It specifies CASRDAGTGNTEAFF.

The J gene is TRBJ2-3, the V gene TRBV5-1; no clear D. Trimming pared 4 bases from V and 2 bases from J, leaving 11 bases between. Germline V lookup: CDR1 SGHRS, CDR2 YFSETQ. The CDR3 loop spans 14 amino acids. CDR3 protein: CASSNRPNTDTQYF. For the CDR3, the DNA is TGCGCCAGCAGCAACCGACCGAACACAGATACGCAGTATTTT.

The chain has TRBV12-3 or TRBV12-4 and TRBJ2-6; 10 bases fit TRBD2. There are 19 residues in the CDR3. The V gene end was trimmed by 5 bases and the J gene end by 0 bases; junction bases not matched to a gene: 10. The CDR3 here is CASSPAGTSVISGANVLTF. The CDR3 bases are TGTGCCAGCAGTCCCGCCGGGACTAGCGTTATCTCTGGGGCCAACGTCCTGACTTTC.

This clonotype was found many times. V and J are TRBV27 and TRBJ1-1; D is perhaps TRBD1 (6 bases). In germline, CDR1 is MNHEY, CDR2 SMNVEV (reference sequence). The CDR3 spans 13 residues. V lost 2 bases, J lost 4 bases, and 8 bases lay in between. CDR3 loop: CASSLTGITEAFF. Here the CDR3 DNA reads TGTGCCAGCAGTTTAACAGGGATCACTGAAGCTTTCTTT.

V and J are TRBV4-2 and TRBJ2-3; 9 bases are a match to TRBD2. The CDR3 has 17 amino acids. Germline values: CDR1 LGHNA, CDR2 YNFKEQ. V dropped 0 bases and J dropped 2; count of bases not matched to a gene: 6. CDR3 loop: CASSQDRAGGFTDTQYF. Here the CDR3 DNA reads TGTGCCAGCAGCCAAGATCGGGCGGGGGGGTTCACAGATACGCAGTATTTT.

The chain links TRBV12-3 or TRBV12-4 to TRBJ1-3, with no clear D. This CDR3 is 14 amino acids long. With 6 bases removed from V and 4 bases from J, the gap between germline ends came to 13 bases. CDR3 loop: CASRAPAFGNTIYF. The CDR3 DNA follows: TGTGCCAGCAGAGCCCCCGCGTTCGGAAACACCATATATTTT.

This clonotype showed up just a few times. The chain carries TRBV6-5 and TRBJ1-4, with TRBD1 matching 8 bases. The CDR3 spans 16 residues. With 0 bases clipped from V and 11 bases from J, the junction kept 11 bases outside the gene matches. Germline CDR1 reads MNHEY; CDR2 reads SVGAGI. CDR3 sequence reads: CASSYSTGASAGKLFF. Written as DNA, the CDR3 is TGTGCCAGCAGTTACTCGACAGGGGCCTCTGCTGGGAAACTGTTTTTT.

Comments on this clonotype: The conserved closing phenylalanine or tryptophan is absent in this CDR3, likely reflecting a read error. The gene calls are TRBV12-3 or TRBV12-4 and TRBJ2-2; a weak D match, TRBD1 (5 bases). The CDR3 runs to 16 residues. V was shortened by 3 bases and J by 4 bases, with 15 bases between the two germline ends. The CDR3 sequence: CASSFPSTASTGELFC. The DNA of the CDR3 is TGTGCCAGCAGTTTCCCGTCGACAGCGAGCACCGGGGAGCTGTTTTGT.

In nucleotides, the CDR3 is TGTGCCAGCAGCATTACGACAGGGGGTCTGGAGACCCAGTACTTC. Translated, it gives CASSITTGGLETQYF. The chain couples TRBV27 to TRBJ2-5, with 9 bases lining up with TRBD1. The CDR3 totals 15 residues. V shed 6 bases, J shed 5 bases, and the junction held 10 bases outside the gene matches. CDR1 and CDR2 from the germline V gene are MNHEY and SMNVEV (reference sequence).

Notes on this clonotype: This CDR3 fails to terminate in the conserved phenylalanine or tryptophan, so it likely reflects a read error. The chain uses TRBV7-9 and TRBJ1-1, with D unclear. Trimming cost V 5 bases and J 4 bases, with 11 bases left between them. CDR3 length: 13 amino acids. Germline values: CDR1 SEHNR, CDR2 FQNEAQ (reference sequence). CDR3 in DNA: TGTGCCAGCAGCACCGGTGTAGGCACTGAAGCTTTCCTT. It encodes CASSTGVGTEAFL.

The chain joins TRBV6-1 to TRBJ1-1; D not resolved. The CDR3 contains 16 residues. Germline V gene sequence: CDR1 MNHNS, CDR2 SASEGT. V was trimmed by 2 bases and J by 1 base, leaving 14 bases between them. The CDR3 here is CASSERPPSGNTEAFF. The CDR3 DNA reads TGTGCCAGCAGTGAACGCCCCCCGAGCGGGAACACTGAAGCTTTCTTT.

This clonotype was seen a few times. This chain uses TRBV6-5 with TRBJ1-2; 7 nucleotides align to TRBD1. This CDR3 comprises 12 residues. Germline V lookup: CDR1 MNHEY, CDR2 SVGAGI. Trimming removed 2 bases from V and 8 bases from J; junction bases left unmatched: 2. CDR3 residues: CASSYQGGGYTF. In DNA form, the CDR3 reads TGTGCCAGCAGTTACCAGGGGGGAGGCTACACCTTC.

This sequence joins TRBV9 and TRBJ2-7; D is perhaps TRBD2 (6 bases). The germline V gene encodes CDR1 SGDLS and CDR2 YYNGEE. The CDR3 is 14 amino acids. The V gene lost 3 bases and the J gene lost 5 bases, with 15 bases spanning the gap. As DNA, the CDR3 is TGTGCCAGCAGCGAGGACCGGGAGAACGACGAGCAGTACTTC. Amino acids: CASSEDRENDEQYF.

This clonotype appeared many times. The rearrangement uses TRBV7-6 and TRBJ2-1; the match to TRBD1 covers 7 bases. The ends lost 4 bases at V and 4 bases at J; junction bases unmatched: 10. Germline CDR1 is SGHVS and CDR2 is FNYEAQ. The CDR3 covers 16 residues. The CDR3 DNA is TGTGCCAGCAGCTCCCTCGGGACAGCGGAGTACAATGAGCAGTTCTTC. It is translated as CASSSLGTAEYNEQFF.

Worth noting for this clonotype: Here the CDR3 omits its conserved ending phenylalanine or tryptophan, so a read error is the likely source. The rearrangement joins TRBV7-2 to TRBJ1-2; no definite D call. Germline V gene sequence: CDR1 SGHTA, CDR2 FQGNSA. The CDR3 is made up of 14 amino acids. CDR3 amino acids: CASSLGPGDYVYTA. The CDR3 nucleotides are TGTGCCAGCAGCCTAGGTCCCGGAGACTATGTCTACACCGCC.

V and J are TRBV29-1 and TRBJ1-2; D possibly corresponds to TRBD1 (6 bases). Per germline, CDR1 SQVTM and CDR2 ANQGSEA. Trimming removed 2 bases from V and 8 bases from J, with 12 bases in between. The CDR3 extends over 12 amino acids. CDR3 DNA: TGCAGCGTTGAAAGGGGGGGTGGAGGCTACACCTTC. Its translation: CSVERGGGGYTF.

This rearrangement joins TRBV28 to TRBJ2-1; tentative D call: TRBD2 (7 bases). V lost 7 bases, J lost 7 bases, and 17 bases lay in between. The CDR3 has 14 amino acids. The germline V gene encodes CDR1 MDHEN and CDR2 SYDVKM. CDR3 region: CASTKGGGGNEQFF. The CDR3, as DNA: TGTGCCAGCACTAAGGGGGGCGGGGGTAATGAGCAGTTCTTC.

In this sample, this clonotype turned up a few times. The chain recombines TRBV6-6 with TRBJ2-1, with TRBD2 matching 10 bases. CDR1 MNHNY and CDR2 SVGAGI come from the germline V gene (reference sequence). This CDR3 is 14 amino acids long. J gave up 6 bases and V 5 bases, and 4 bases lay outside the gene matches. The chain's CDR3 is CASSPQREGNEQFF. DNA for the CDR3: TGTGCCAGCAGTCCGCAGCGGGAGGGCAATGAGCAGTTCTTC.

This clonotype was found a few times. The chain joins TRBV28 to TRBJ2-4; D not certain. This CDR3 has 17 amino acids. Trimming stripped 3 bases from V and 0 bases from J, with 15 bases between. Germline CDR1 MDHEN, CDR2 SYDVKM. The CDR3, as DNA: TGTGCCAGCAGTTTCAGCAGGAGCCGACTAGCCAAAAACATTCAGTACTTC. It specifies CASSFSRSRLAKNIQYF.

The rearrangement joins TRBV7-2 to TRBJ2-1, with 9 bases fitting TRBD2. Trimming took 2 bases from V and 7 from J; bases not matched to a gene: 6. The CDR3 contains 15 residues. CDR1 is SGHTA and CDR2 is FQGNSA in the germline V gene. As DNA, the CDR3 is TGTGCCAGCAGCTTACGTAGCGGGAGTTCGAATGAGCAGTTCTTC. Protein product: CASSLRSGSSNEQFF. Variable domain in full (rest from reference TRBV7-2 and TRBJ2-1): GAGVSQSPSNKVTEKGKDVELRCDPISGHTALYWYRQSLGQGLEFLIYFQGNSAPDKSGLPSDRFSAERTGGSVSTLTIQRTQQEDSAVYLCASSLRSGSSNEQFFGPGTRLTVL.

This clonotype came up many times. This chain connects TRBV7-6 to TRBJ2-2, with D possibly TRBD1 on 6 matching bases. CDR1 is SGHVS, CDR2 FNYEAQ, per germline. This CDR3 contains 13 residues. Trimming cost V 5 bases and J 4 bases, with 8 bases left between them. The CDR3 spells CASSRRGTGELFF. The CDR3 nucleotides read TGTGCCAGCAGCCGCAGGGGCACCGGGGAGCTGTTTTTT.